This passage covers 21 T cell receptor beta chains from one sample sequenced in a study of CD8+ T cells in alopecia areata. Treatment given: oral pan-JAK inhibitor, 5-10 mg twice daily. Following extraction, RNA underwent reverse transcription to cDNA, which served as the sequencing template. Here immunoSEQ multiplex PCR was the method, and the copy in TCRdb shows in-frame clones only, minus some. This table has about 180,000 clones, roughly 50% appearing once. This sample comprised CD8+ T cells sorted from blood, obtained at week 24, from a patient treated with tofacitinib. All receptors come from a human donor with alopecia areata.

This clone turned up a few times. This chain links TRBV7-9 with TRBJ1-5; 7 nucleotides line up with TRBD1. The CDR3 sequence is 14 residues long. V shed 4 bases and J 3 bases; nucleotides not matched to a gene: 3. In germline, CDR1 is SEHNR, CDR2 FQNEAQ (reference sequence). CDR3 nucleotide sequence: TGTGCCAGCAGCTCGACAGGGAACAATCAGCCCCAGCATTTT. Encoded protein: CASSSTGNNQPQHF.

This rearrangement joins TRBV11-2 to TRBJ2-1; D gene ambiguous. The CDR3 has 12 residues. Looked up from germline, CDR1 is SGHAT and CDR2 is FQNNGV. Trimming shortened V by 5 bases and J by 12 bases, and 14 bases separated the two germline ends. The CDR3 spells CASSLRERMQFF. The CDR3 nucleotides read TGTGCCAGCAGCCTTAGGGAAAGGATGCAGTTCTTC.

The CDR3 here is CAWSEVGRGDEQYF. The CDR3 DNA sequence: TGTGCCTGGAGTGAGGTCGGCAGGGGCGACGAGCAGTACTTC. The genes are TRBV30 and TRBJ2-7; possibly TRBD1 for D (6 bases). Germline V CDR1 and CDR2: GTSNPN, SVGIG (reference sequence). The germline V and J ends were trimmed by 1 base and 5 bases, with 15 bases remaining between them. CDR3 length: 14 amino acids.

This chain links TRBV13 with TRBJ1-2; D is uncertain. The V end was cut by 0 bases, the J end by 6 bases, with 5 bases between. Germline lookup yields CDR1 PRHDT and CDR2 FYEKMQ (reference sequence). CDR3 size: 12 residues. The CDR3 nucleotides are TGTGCCAGCAGCTTAGGCGGAAATGGCTACACCTTC. It yields the protein CASSLGGNGYTF.

J is TRBJ2-5 and V is TRBV7-6; possible D gene TRBD1, 5 bases. Germline CDR1 reads SGHVS; CDR2 reads FNYEAQ. V dropped 0 bases and J dropped 2 bases, with 7 bases sitting between them. This CDR3 contains 14 residues. CDR3 protein: CASSLARQQETQYF. The CDR3 nucleotides are TGTGCCAGCAGCTTAGCACGACAGCAAGAGACCCAGTACTTC.

V is TRBV11-2 and J is TRBJ2-7, with 8 bases fitting TRBD1. Germline loops: CDR1 SGHAT, CDR2 FQNNGV. The CDR3 has 18 amino acids. Trimming at V came to 5 bases and at J to 6 bases, leaving 21 bases not matched to a gene. The CDR3 protein is CASSLRKALDRAPLEQYF. CDR3 nucleotide sequence: TGTGCCAGCAGCCTAAGGAAGGCGCTGGACAGGGCCCCTCTCGAGCAGTACTTC.

The rearrangement joins TRBV6-1 to TRBJ1-5; 8 bases line up with TRBD1. CDR1 is MNHNS, CDR2 SASEGT, per germline. There are 13 residues in the CDR3. The ends lost 8 bases at V and 4 bases at J; junction bases unmatched: 4. CDR3 amino acids: CASQNRGNQPQHF. In DNA, the CDR3 is TGTGCCAGCCAGAACAGGGGGAATCAGCCCCAGCATTTT.

The J gene is TRBJ2-2, the V gene TRBV2; D is tentatively TRBD1 or TRBD2 (5 bases each). This CDR3 is built from 15 residues. Trimming left V 10 bases short and J 1 base short, with 16 bases between. CDR1 is SNHLY, CDR2 FYNNEI, per germline. CDR3 bases: TGTGCCATCCCTGAGGGGACCGAGAACACCGGGGAGCTGTTTTTT. Protein product: CAIPEGTENTGELFF.

The chain joins TRBV7-9 to TRBJ2-1; the D gene could be TRBD1 or TRBD2 (5 bases each). The CDR3 covers 16 residues. Trimming pared 4 bases from V and 2 bases from J, leaving 15 bases between. The germline gives CDR1 SEHNR, CDR2 FQNEAQ (reference sequence). This chain's CDR3 is CASSSASGTPYNEQFF. The CDR3 DNA reads as TGTGCCAGCAGCTCTGCGTCAGGGACCCCCTACAATGAGCAGTTCTTC.

This clone appeared a few times. V is TRBV7-9 and J is TRBJ2-7; 10 bases match TRBD2. Trimming took 8 bases from V and 2 from J; bases not matched to a gene: 3. Per germline, CDR1 SEHNR and CDR2 FQNEAQ (reference sequence). The CDR3 contains 13 residues. CDR3 in amino acids: CASSSGGTYEQYF. The DNA of the CDR3 is TGTGCCAGCTCTAGCGGGGGCACCTACGAGCAGTACTTC.

V gene TRBV25-1 combines with J gene TRBJ1-2; no clear D. The germline V gene encodes CDR1 MGHDK and CDR2 SYGVNS. The V end was cut by 3 bases, the J end by 8 bases, with 7 bases between. CDR3 length: 11 residues. CDR3 bases: TGTGCCAGCAGTGACGTGGCGGGCTACACCTTC. It is translated as CASSDVAGYTF.

The chain recombines TRBV7-2 with TRBJ2-7; no reliable D call. The CDR3 consists of 13 residues. V gave up 6 bases and J gave up 3 bases, with 12 bases separating them. CDR1 and CDR2 from the germline V gene are SGHTA and FQGNSA. The CDR3 coding sequence is TGTGCCAGCAGTCCGGACCCCCTCTACGAGCAGTACTTC. Its translation is CASSPDPLYEQYF.

The table lists this clone with a few counts. The CDR3 DNA sequence: TGTGCCACCAGCAGAGAGGGGCAGACCGATGAAGCTTTCTTT. Encoded protein: CATSREGQTDEAFF. The V call is TRBV15, the J call TRBJ1-1; the D gene is possibly TRBD1 (5 bases). Trimming left V 0 bases short and J 7 bases short, with 12 bases between. The CDR3 loop spans 14 amino acids. The germline V gene has CDR1 LNHNV and CDR2 YYDKDF (reference sequence). The entire variable domain, with the rest obtained from reference TRBV15 and TRBJ1-1, is as follows: DAMVIQNPRYQVTQFGKPVTLSCSQTLNHNVMYWYQQKSSQAPKLLFHYYDKDFNNEADTPDNFQSRRPNTSFCFLDIRSPGLGDTAMYLCATSREGQTDEAFFGQGTRLTVV.

V gene TRBV5-1 combines with J gene TRBJ2-7, with 7 bases aligning to TRBD1. V trimming: 4 bases; J trimming: 1 base; junction bases outside the gene matches: 2. Germline lookup yields CDR1 SGHRS and CDR2 YFSETQ. The CDR3 spans 13 residues. CDR3 DNA sequence: TGCGCCAGCAGCCCGGGACAGTCCTACGAGCAGTACTTC. This sequence encodes CASSPGQSYEQYF.

The chain recombines TRBV10-3 with TRBJ2-7; D not certain. Germline loops: CDR1 ENHRY, CDR2 SYGVKD. Trimming shortened V by 4 bases and J by 2 bases, and 9 bases separated the two germline ends. This CDR3 is built from 13 residues. CDR3 nucleotides: TGTGCCATCAGTGCCGTAACTACCTACGAGCAGTACTTC. Translated, it gives CAISAVTTYEQYF.

V usage is TRBV29-1 and J usage is TRBJ2-3; perhaps D is TRBD1 or TRBD2 (5 bases each). Germline V gene sequence: CDR1 SQVTM, CDR2 ANQGSEA. Trimming removed 4 bases at V and 3 bases at J, with 17 bases between. This CDR3 spans 15 amino acids. The CDR3 sequence is CSVAEEGTWTDTQYF. DNA for the CDR3: TGCAGCGTTGCGGAAGAGGGGACGTGGACAGATACGCAGTATTTT.

This clone was seen just once. The chain uses TRBV27 and TRBJ2-1, with TRBD2 matching 11 bases. The CDR3 sequence is 16 residues long. Germline CDR1 is MNHEY and CDR2 is SMNVEV (reference sequence). J lost 4 bases, V lost 0 bases, and 2 bases had no gene match. In DNA, the CDR3 is TGTGCCAGCAGTTTATCTTGGACTAGCGGGTACAATGAGCAGTTCTTC. Residues: CASSLSWTSGYNEQFF.

This clone came up a few times. V is TRBV29-1 and J is TRBJ1-2, with a tentative D call TRBD1 (5 bases). CDR3 length equals 12 residues. V lost 7 bases and J lost 6, with 15 bases in between. Looked up from germline, CDR1 is SQVTM and CDR2 is ANQGSEA. The chain's CDR3 is CSGPGITHGYTF. The CDR3 coding sequence is TGCAGCGGGCCAGGGATCACCCATGGCTACACCTTC.

This rearrangement joins TRBV7-9 to TRBJ2-3; a possible D gene is TRBD2 (6 bases). Per the germline V gene, CDR1 is SEHNR and CDR2 is FQNEAQ (reference sequence). This CDR3 comprises 13 residues. Between the trimmed V and J ends, which lost 8 bases and 6 bases, there was a span of 15 bases. The CDR3 coding sequence is TGTGCCAGCGGGGCGGGGTCATCGGATACGCAGTATTTT. It translates to CASGAGSSDTQYF.

This CDR3 reads CASSQVGLNTEAFF. The CDR3 DNA follows: TGTGCCAGCAGCCAAGTGGGTCTGAACACTGAAGCTTTCTTT. V usage is TRBV14 and J usage is TRBJ1-1; D unclear. The CDR3 sequence is 14 residues long. The V end was cut by 1 base, the J end by 0 bases, with 6 bases between. From germline, CDR1 is SGHDN and CDR2 FVKESK.

This rearrangement joins TRBV30 to TRBJ2-1, with 9 bases fitting TRBD1. The CDR3 totals 15 residues. Germline V gene lookup returns CDR1 GTSNPN and CDR2 SVGIG (reference sequence). The ends lost 4 bases at V and 1 base at J; junction bases unmatched: 5. The CDR3, as DNA: TGTGCCTGGACCGCCGGGACAGGGTCCTACAATGAGCAGTTCTTC. Amino acid sequence: CAWTAGTGSYNEQFF.